This TCR beta chain was captured in a study of shared clonotypes between healthy human individuals. The CDR3 extends over 14 amino acids. Trimming cost V 3 bases and J 4 bases; bases outside gene matches: 5. The germline gives CDR1 ENHRY, CDR2 SYGVKD. Repertoires were generated with immunoSEQ multiplex PCR, while TCRdb's copy carries only in-frame clones and drops some. The data contain around 1.1 million clones, approximately 80% of them singletons. Material for sequencing was memory CD4+ T cells from PBMCs. Subset in this sample: CD45RA-negative fraction. The V and J genes are TRBV10-3 and TRBJ1-2, with 7 bases lining up with TRBD1. The receptor was derived from a man aged 18 to 30 in good health. Some clones in this sample may be carry-over from other donors' samples. CDR3 nucleotide sequence: TGTGCCATCAGTGACCAGACAGGGCTCTATGGCTACACCTTC. Translating it yields CAISDQTGLYGYTF.